The clone carrying this TCR beta chain was counted ten times or more. Its antigen is currently unknown. The data were obtained in a study of T-cell reconstitution after alpha-beta-depleted transplantation in children. The V and J ends lost 4 bases and 2 bases respectively, with 8 bases between them. This CDR3 has 12 residues. Germline lookup yields CDR1 SQVTM and CDR2 ANQGSEA. It was with unique molecular identifiers that the TCRbeta library was prepared. Using its own MiXCR run on the PCR reads, TCRdb lists one record per CDR3 protein. The sample has about 240,000 distinct CDR3 sequences, roughly 25% seen once; the top ten hold more than 2%. Findings of the study overall: After transplant, high TCRbeta diversity at day 60 in some patients arose from surviving recipient T cells and thymic progenitors. Several hundred expanded graft clones reportedly gave rise to the alpha-beta T cells present about two months after transplant. Hyperexpanded clones declined; after one year, newly produced T cells mostly supplied diversity.

The TCR comes from a girl aged 2 to 9 with Fanconi anemia, due to receive a stem cell transplant. The chain joins TRBV29-1 to TRBJ1-2; D is possibly TRBD1 (5 bases). The sample in question was PBMCs, obtained before TCRalphabeta/CD19-depleted stem cell transplant. CDR3 in DNA: TGCAGCGTTGTTAAGGGGAACTATGGCTACACCTTC. It codes for CSVVKGNYGYTF.